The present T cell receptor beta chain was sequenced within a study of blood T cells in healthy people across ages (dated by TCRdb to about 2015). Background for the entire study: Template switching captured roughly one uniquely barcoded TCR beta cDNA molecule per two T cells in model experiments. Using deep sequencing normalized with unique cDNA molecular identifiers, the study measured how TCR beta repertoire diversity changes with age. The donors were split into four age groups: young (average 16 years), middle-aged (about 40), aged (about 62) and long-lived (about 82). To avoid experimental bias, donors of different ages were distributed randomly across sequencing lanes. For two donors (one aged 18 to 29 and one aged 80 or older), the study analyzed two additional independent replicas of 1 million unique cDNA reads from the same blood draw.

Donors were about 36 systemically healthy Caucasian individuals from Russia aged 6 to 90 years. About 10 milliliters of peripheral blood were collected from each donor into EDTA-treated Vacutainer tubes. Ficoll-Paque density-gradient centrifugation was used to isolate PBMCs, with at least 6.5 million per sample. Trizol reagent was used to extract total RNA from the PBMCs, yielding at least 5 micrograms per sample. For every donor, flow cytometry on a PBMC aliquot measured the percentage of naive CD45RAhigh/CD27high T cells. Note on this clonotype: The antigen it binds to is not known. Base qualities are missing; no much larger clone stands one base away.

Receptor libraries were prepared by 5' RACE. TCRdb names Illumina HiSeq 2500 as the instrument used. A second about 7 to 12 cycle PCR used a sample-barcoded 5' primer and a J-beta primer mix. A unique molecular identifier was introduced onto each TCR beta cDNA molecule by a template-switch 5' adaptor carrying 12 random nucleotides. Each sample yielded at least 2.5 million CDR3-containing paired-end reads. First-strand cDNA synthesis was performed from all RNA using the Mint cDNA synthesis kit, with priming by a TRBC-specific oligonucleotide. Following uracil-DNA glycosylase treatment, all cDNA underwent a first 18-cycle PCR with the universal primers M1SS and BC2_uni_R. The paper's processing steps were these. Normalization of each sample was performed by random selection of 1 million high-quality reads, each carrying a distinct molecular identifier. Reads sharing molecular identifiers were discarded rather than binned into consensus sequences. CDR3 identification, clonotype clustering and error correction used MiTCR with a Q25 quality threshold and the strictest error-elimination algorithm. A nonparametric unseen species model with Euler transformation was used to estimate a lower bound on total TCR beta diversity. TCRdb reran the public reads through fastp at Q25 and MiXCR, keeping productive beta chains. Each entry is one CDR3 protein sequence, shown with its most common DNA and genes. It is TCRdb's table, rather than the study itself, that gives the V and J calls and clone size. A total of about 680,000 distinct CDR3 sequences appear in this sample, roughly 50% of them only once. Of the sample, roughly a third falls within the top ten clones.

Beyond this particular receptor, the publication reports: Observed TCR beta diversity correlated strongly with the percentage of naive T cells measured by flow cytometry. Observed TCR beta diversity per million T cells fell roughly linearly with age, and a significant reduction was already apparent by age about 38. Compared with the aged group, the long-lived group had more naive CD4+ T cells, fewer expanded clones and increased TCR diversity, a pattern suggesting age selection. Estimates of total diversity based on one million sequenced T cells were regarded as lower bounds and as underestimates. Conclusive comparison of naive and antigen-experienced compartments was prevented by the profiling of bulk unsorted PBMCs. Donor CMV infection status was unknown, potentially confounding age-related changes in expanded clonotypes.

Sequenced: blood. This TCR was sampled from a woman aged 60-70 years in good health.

The CDR3 in this case is CSATPAGQPQHF. The DNA sequence is as follows: TGCAGTGCCACTCCAGCCGGTCAGCCCCAGCATTTT. The rearranged chain carries TRBV20-1 and TRBJ1-5, with the D gene uncertain. The CDR3 goes from the cysteine to the phenylalanine over 12 residues. Only CDR3 DNA is held: 36 bases, read in frame from base 1. CDR1 and CDR2 (DFQATT, SNEGSKA) derive from the germline V gene (reference sequence). V is reduced by 6 bases and J by 6 bases, leaving a spacing of 12 bases between them.